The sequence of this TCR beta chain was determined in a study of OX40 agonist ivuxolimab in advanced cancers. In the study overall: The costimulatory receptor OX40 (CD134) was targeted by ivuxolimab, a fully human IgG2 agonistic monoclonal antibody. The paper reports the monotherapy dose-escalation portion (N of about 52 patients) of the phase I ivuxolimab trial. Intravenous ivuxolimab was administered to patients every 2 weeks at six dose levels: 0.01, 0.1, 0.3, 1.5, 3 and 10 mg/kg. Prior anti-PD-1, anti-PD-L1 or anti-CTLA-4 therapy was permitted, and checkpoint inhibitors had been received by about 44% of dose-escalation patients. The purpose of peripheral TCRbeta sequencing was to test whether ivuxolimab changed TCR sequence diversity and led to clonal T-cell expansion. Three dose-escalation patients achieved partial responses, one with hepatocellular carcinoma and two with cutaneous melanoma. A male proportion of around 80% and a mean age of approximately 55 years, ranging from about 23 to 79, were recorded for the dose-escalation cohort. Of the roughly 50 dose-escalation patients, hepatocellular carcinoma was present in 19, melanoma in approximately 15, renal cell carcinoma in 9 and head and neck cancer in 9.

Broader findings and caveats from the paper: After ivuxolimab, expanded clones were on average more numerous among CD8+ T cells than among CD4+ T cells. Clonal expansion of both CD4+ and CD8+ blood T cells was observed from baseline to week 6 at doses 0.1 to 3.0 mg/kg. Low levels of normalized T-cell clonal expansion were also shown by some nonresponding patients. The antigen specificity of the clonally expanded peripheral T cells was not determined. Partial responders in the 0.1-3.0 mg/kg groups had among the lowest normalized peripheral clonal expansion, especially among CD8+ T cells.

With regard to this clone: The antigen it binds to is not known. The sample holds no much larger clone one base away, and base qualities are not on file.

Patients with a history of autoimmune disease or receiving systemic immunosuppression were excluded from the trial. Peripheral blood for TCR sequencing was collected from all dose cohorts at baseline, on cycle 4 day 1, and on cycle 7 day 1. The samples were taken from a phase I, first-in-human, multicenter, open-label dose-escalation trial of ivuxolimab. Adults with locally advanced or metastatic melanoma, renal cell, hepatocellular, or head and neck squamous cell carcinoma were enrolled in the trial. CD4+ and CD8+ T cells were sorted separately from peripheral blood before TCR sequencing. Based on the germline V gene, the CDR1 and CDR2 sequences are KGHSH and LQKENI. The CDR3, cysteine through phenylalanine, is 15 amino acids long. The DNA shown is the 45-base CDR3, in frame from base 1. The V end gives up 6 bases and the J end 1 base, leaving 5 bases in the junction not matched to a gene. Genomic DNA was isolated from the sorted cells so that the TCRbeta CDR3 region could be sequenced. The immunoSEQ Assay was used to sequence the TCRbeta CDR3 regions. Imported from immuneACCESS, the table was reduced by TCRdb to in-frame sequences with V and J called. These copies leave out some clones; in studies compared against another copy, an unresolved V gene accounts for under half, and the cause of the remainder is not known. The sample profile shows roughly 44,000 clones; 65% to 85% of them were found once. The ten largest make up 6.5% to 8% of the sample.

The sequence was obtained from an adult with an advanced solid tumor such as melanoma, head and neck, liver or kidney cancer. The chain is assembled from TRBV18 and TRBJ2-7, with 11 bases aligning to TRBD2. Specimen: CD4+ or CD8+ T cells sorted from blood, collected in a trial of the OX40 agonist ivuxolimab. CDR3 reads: CASSGRLAGSYEQYF. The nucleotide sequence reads TGTGCCAGCTCGGGCCGACTAGCGGGGTCCTACGAGCAGTACTTC.